This T cell receptor (beta chain) was found in a study of blood T cell repertoires in COVID-19 (dated by TCRdb to the early 2020s). Study-level background: Collaborator samples came from the United States, Italy and Spain and covered acute and convalescent phases of COVID-19. HLA class I and class II types, where available, came from metadata supplied by the sample provider rather than from assay-based typing. A de-identified subject ID, COVID-19 status, age in years and sex were almost always included in the sample metadata. The dataset comprised deeply sampled blood TCRbeta repertoires from subjects exposed to, actively infected with, or recovered from COVID-19. The repertoires were released in a freely available public database meant as a resource for research on the immune response to SARS-CoV-2. The samples were drawn from the first 160 participants of the ongoing ImmuneRACE study and from 1,254 subjects provided by 6 global collaborators. The prospective study material was composed of cDNA or gDNA derived from T cells, B-cell-depleted T cells, or PBMCs.

This clone was seen just once. No cognate antigen has been identified for it. No base quality information exists; no much larger clone differs at one position. Collaborating institutions collected whole blood in K2EDTA tubes following their own protocols. For TCRbeta analysis, collaborators shipped samples as frozen whole blood, isolated PBMCs, or DNA extracted from either of those sample types. V trim: 7 bases; J trim: 4 bases; unmatched bases: 7. The germline V gene (reference sequence) specifies LNHDA as CDR1 and SQIVND as CDR2. The CDR3 runs 14 amino acids, cysteine and phenylalanine included. The kept DNA is CDR3 alone, 42 bases in frame from the first base. Overall results and qualifications from the work: How much clinical and demographic metadata was included differed by source and by participant, and the metadata was provided uncurated.

TCRbeta CDR3 regions were amplified from genomic DNA using the immunoSEQ Assay, a bias-controlled multiplex PCR. Regarding the original processing steps: The number of nucleated cells in each sample was estimated by amplification of reference gene primers within the assay. Sequence reads were collapsed and filtered to measure the absolute abundance of every unique TCRbeta CDR3 rearrangement. Productive Simpson clonality was computed per sample as the square root of Simpson's diversity index over productive rearrangements. Sourced from immuneACCESS, this table was stored by TCRdb with only in-frame sequences that have V and J called. A share of the clones is absent; for the studies checked, an unresolved V gene accounts for under half, and the remainder has no known explanation. Clone size and the V and J calls come from that table; the DNA yielded D and trimming. Present in this sample are about 170,000 clones, more than 65% of which were seen just once. The ten largest account for over 2% of the sample.

This sequence uses TRBV19 and TRBJ1-2, and 9 junctional nucleotides match TRBD1. The clonotype comes from a human donor with acute or convalescent COVID-19. The donor label of this sample is uncertain. Sequencing was performed on peripheral blood. The bases read TGTGCCAGTAAAATCGGACAGGGGACCTATGGCTACACCTTC. Its product reads: CASKIGQGTYGYTF.